These 9 T cell receptor beta chains came from one sample sequenced in a study of blood T cell repertoires in COVID-19. Sequencing used immunoSEQ multiplex PCR; TCRdb keeps in-frame clones, though not all of them. The sample consists of 200,000 or so clones, roughly 90% of them appearing once. The sample taken for sequencing was peripheral blood. All receptors derive from an older man with acute or convalescent COVID-19.

V is TRBV7-9 and J is TRBJ2-2; possibly TRBD1 for D (5 bases). This CDR3 spans 13 amino acids. Germline CDR1 reads SEHNR; CDR2 reads FQNEAQ (reference sequence). V lost 10 bases and J 5 bases, leaving 14 bases between the germline ends. The CDR3 is CATGHRGTGELFF. CDR3 nucleotides: TGTGCCACCGGACACCGTGGGACCGGGGAGCTGTTTTTT.

This clone showed up just a few times. As DNA, the CDR3 is TGCGCCAGCAGCTTGGAAGGGGCGGGAGGCGGAACCGGGGAGCTGTTTTTT. This gives the protein CASSLEGAGGGTGELFF. V and J are TRBV5-1 and TRBJ2-2, with 8 bases aligning to TRBD2. Germline trimming cut 0 bases from V and 5 bases from J; bases unmatched to any gene: 9. This CDR3 comprises 17 residues. Germline CDR1 reads SGHRS; CDR2 reads YFSETQ.

CDR3 region: CATSRDRLNTEAFF. Here the CDR3 DNA reads TGTGCCACCAGCAGGGACAGACTGAACACTGAAGCTTTCTTT. V usage is TRBV15 and J usage is TRBJ1-1; tentatively, D is TRBD1 (6 bases). V lost 3 bases, J lost 0 bases, and 8 bases lay in between. CDR1 LNHNV and CDR2 YYDKDF come from the germline V gene (reference sequence). The CDR3 sequence is 14 residues long.

This clone was seen a single time. This chain uses TRBV19 with TRBJ1-5; 9 nucleotides line up with TRBD1. The junction had 9 bases not matched to a gene; V was cut back by 6 bases and J by 0 bases. There are 17 residues in the CDR3. Germline CDR1 reads LNHDA; CDR2 reads SQIVND (reference sequence). In nucleotides, the CDR3 is TGTGCCAGTAGGACTATTGGACAGGGGTATAGCAATCAGCCCCAGCATTTT. Protein product: CASRTIGQGYSNQPQHF.

This clone was recorded once. The J gene is TRBJ1-4, the V gene TRBV29-1; 7 nucleotides match TRBD1. V shed 1 base, J shed 2 bases, and the junction held 4 bases outside the gene matches. Germline V gene data show CDR1 as SQVTM and CDR2 as ANQGSEA. This CDR3 has 15 amino acids. CDR3 sequence: CSVEAGGGTNEKLFF. Here the CDR3 DNA reads TGCAGCGTTGAAGCAGGGGGTGGTACTAATGAAAAACTGTTTTTT.

The genes are TRBV19 and TRBJ1-1; possible D gene TRBD1, 5 bases. Trimming stripped 6 bases from V and 1 base from J, with 15 bases between. Per germline, CDR1 LNHDA and CDR2 SQIVND (reference sequence). The CDR3 extends over 15 amino acids. CDR3 DNA: TGTGCCAGTAGCCTGGAGGGGATTCCGAACACTGAAGCTTTCTTT. Its translation: CASSLEGIPNTEAFF.

V is TRBV4-1 and J is TRBJ2-1; D is uncertain. V shed 0 bases and J shed 7 bases, with 7 bases lying between them. Germline CDR1 is MGHRA and CDR2 is YSYEKL. The CDR3 loop spans 13 amino acids. DNA of the CDR3: TGCGCCAGCAGCCAAGACAGTGTAAATGAGCAGTTCTTC. It specifies CASSQDSVNEQFF.

The rearrangement links TRBV19 to TRBJ1-1, with D hard to call. Trimming removed 7 bases from V and 6 bases from J, with 15 bases in between. The V gene's germline CDR1 is LNHDA and CDR2 SQIVND (reference sequence). The CDR3 is 13 amino acids. The CDR3 nucleotides are TGTGCCAGTACTGACTTATATTCGGCTGAAGCTTTCTTT. Amino acid sequence: CASTDLYSAEAFF.

CDR3 DNA: TGTGCCAGTAGCACTCGATATGCGGGGACTAGGGTTTACAATGAGCAGTTCTTC. It encodes CASSTRYAGTRVYNEQFF. The chain combines TRBV19 with TRBJ2-1; 8 bases fit TRBD2. This CDR3 is built from 18 residues. Germline V lookup: CDR1 LNHDA, CDR2 SQIVND (reference sequence). The J segment lost 4 bases and the V segment lost 6 bases, leaving 17 bases of the junction unmatched.